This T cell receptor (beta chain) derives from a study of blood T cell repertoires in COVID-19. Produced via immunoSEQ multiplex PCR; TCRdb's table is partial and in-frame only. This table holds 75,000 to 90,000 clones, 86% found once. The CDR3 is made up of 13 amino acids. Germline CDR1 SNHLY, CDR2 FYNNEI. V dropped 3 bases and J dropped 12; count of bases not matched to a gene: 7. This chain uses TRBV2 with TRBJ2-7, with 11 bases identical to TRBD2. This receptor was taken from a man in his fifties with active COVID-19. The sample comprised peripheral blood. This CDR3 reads CASSEGLAASRYF. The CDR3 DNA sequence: TGTGCCAGCAGTGAGGGACTAGCGGCTTCCCGGTACTTC.